Listed here are 24 T cell receptor beta chains from one sample, sequenced in a study of radiotherapy plus CTLA-4 blockade in lung cancer. Profiling relied on immunoSEQ multiplex PCR, and the TCRdb table lists in-frame clones only, not all of them. The sample carries 25,000 to 35,000 clones, about 72% recorded once. Material: peripheral blood, obtained from a patient treated with radiotherapy plus ipilimumab. Receptor source: a human donor with non-small cell lung cancer who had stable disease on radiotherapy plus ipilimumab.

The sample holds one count of this clone. The CDR3 DNA reads as TGTGCCAGCAGCGTAGACAGTGGTTCCTACAATGAGCAGTTCTTC. Translation: CASSVDSGSYNEQFF. The V call is TRBV9, the J call TRBJ2-1, with D unresolved. This CDR3 is built from 15 residues. From germline, CDR1 is SGDLS and CDR2 YYNGEE. V gave up 0 bases and J gave up 1 base, with 8 bases separating them.

This rearrangement joins TRBV18 to TRBJ2-2; D gene unclear. From germline, CDR1 is KGHSH and CDR2 LQKENI. Trimming took off 4 bases at V and 4 bases at J, with 10 bases between the two ends. The CDR3 contains 14 residues. CDR3 in amino acids: CASSQQGPTGELFF. In nucleotides, the CDR3 is TGTGCCAGCTCACAACAAGGGCCCACCGGGGAGCTGTTTTTT.

Of note for this clone: This sample includes further DNA sequences coding for the same CDR3. This chain uses TRBV28 with TRBJ2-7; perhaps TRBD1 as D (7 bases). V dropped 2 bases and J dropped 3 bases, with 8 bases sitting between them. Per germline, CDR1 MDHEN and CDR2 SYDVKM. The CDR3 sequence is 13 residues long. CDR3 sequence reads: CASSLQGGYEQYV. CDR3 in DNA: TGTGCCAGCAGTTTACAGGGGGGCTACGAGCAGTACGTC.

The chain links TRBV9 to TRBJ1-1, with D hard to call. Trimming removed 2 bases at V and 0 bases at J, with 8 bases between. Germline V gene lookup returns CDR1 SGDLS and CDR2 YYNGEE. This CDR3 is 14 amino acids long. CDR3 region: CASSVTPVNTEAFF. Written as DNA, the CDR3 is TGTGCCAGCAGCGTTACCCCGGTGAACACTGAAGCTTTCTTT.

The genes are TRBV19 and TRBJ1-1; 11 nucleotides agree with TRBD1. Germline CDR1 LNHDA, CDR2 SQIVND (reference sequence). V lost 4 bases and J lost 5; bases outside the gene matches: 6. The CDR3 extends over 15 amino acids. The CDR3 nucleotides read TGTGCCAGTAGTACCGGGACAGGGGGTTCGACTGAAGCTTTCTTT. Translating it yields CASSTGTGGSTEAFF. The full variable domain, completed using reference TRBV19 and TRBJ1-1, is DGGITQSPKYLFRKEGQNVTLSCEQNLNHDAMYWYRQDPGQGLRLIYYSQIVNDFQKGDIAEGYSVSREKKESFPLTVTSAQKNPTAFYLCASSTGTGGSTEAFFGQGTRLTVV.

This chain connects TRBV6-6 to TRBJ1-1; D remains unclear. The germline V and J ends were trimmed by 0 bases and 1 base, with 0 bases remaining between them. Per germline, CDR1 MNHNY and CDR2 SVGAGI (reference sequence). The CDR3 is 12 residues long. The CDR3 reads CASSYSNTEAFF. The CDR3 DNA is TGTGCCAGCAGTTACTCGAACACTGAAGCTTTCTTT.

A word on this clone: Other nucleotide sequences in the sample specify the same CDR3. The rearrangement uses TRBV19 and TRBJ1-1; D is possibly TRBD1 (5 bases). CDR3 size: 14 residues. V lost 7 bases, J lost 6 bases, and 18 bases lay in between. CDR1 and CDR2 from the germline V gene are LNHDA and SQIVND (reference sequence). CDR3 nucleotides: TGTGCCAGTACTCGACAGACCTTCTCCGCTGAAGCTTTCTTT. Translating it yields CASTRQTFSAEAFF.

The chain uses TRBV19 and TRBJ2-7, with 7 bases aligning to TRBD2. Germline V CDR1 and CDR2: LNHDA, SQIVND (reference sequence). The length of the CDR3 is 15 residues. Unmatched junction bases numbered 8, after V lost 0 bases and J lost 6 bases. The CDR3 bases are TGTGCCAGTAGTATAGAGGCTGGGAGGGTCTCCGAGCAGTACTTC. Residues: CASSIEAGRVSEQYF. The full variable domain, in which reference TRBV19 and TRBJ2-7 provide the parts outside the CDR3, is DGGITQSPKYLFRKEGQNVTLSCEQNLNHDAMYWYRQDPGQGLRLIYYSQIVNDFQKGDIAEGYSVSREKKESFPLTVTSAQKNPTAFYLCASSIEAGRVSEQYFGPGTRLTVT.

The DNA for the CDR3 is TGTGCCAGCAGCTTTGACAGGGGAGGGGGCACTGAAGCTTTCTTT. It translates to CASSFDRGGGTEAFF. The V call is TRBV5-6, the J call TRBJ1-1, with 8 bases lining up with TRBD1. CDR1 is SGHDT and CDR2 is YYEEEE in the germline V gene. The CDR3 runs 15 residues. V lost 2 bases and J lost 4; bases outside the gene matches: 7.

This clone has just a few counts. The chain is built from TRBV6-5 and TRBJ1-1; the match to TRBD1 covers 7 bases. The trim removed 7 bases at V and 5 bases at J, leaving 10 bases unmatched. Germline assignment: CDR1 MNHEY and CDR2 SVGAGI. This CDR3 has 14 residues. The CDR3 bases are TGTGCCAGCACCCCGGGAGGGGGCTCTACTGAAGCTTTCTTT. This gives the protein CASTPGGGSTEAFF.

V usage is TRBV27 and J usage is TRBJ2-5; unclear D gene. CDR1 is MNHEY, CDR2 SMNVEV, per germline (reference sequence). The ends were cut back, 5 bases at V and 8 bases at J, with 9 bases in the middle. CDR3 size: 11 residues. CDR3 loop: CASSQDRTQYF. CDR3 bases: TGTGCCAGCAGTCAGGACCGAACCCAGTACTTC.

The gene calls are TRBV19 and TRBJ1-1, with a weak D call TRBD1 (5 bases). Looked up from germline, CDR1 is LNHDA and CDR2 is SQIVND (reference sequence). Trimming shortened V by 7 bases and J by 4 bases, and 16 bases separated the two germline ends. The CDR3 is 14 amino acids. CDR3 in amino acids: CASKLGQEITEAFF. The DNA of the CDR3 is TGTGCCAGTAAACTGGGGCAGGAAATCACTGAAGCTTTCTTT.

This clone was seen only a few times. The V call is TRBV7-2, the J call TRBJ2-4; the match to TRBD2 covers 14 bases. The germline V gene has CDR1 SGHTA and CDR2 FQGNSA. The V segment lost 5 bases and the J segment 9 bases; nucleotides outside the gene matches: 9. The CDR3 consists of 16 residues. The CDR3 nucleotides read TGTGCCAGCAGCGAGGGACTAGCGGGGGAGAGTCGCATTCAGTACTTC. This codes for CASSEGLAGESRIQYF. Supplemented by reference TRBV7-2 and TRBJ2-4, the full variable domain reads GAGVSQSPSNKVTEKGKDVELRCDPISGHTALYWYRQSLGQGLEFLIYFQGNSAPDKSGLPSDRFSAERTGGSVSTLTIQRTQQEDSAVYLCASSEGLAGESRIQYFGAGTRLSVL.

The chain has TRBV27 and TRBJ1-3, with D unresolved. CDR3 size: 14 residues. The germline gives CDR1 MNHEY, CDR2 SMNVEV (reference sequence). Trimming shortened V by 8 bases and J by 1 base, and 12 bases separated the two germline ends. The chain's CDR3 is CASRNRGSGNTIYF. In nucleotides, the CDR3 is TGTGCCAGCCGAAACCGAGGGTCTGGAAACACCATATATTTT.

The rearrangement links TRBV28 to TRBJ1-2; 9 bases agree with TRBD1. V trimming: 8 bases; J trimming: 4 bases; junction bases outside the gene matches: 5. The germline V gene encodes CDR1 MDHEN and CDR2 SYDVKM. The CDR3 consists of 13 residues. The CDR3 loop is CASSDRGAYGYTF. CDR3 DNA sequence: TGTGCCAGCTCGGACAGGGGCGCCTATGGCTACACCTTC.

The CDR3 DNA is TGTGCCAGCAGCTTAGGCCAGATCACTAACTATGGCTACACCTTC. Amino acid sequence: CASSLGQITNYGYTF. The rearrangement joins TRBV7-3 to TRBJ1-2; D is unresolved. Trimming took off 2 bases at V and 0 bases at J, with 10 bases between the two ends. This CDR3 has 15 residues. Per germline, CDR1 SGHTA and CDR2 FQGTGA.

This sequence joins TRBV11-2 and TRBJ2-3; TRBD2 might be the D (6 bases). The CDR3 is 14 residues long. V was cut by 5 bases and J by 0 bases, with 9 bases left in between. Germline V CDR1 and CDR2: SGHAT, FQNNGV. CDR3: CASSPGLSTDTQYF. CDR3 nucleotide sequence: TGTGCCAGCAGCCCGGGACTCAGCACAGATACGCAGTATTTT.

The chain joins TRBV7-9 to TRBJ1-4; tentative D call: TRBD1 (6 bases). Looked up from germline, CDR1 is SEHNR and CDR2 is FQNEAQ (reference sequence). The CDR3 extends over 15 amino acids. Trimming pared 7 bases from V and 5 bases from J, leaving 17 bases between. This CDR3 is CASTRSGQPNEKLFF. CDR3 DNA: TGTGCCAGCACCCGCAGCGGACAGCCAAATGAAAAACTGTTTTTT.

The chain is built from TRBV18 and TRBJ1-6; D uncertain. The germline V and J ends were trimmed by 0 bases and 7 bases, with 10 bases remaining between them. Germline V gene sequence: CDR1 KGHSH, CDR2 LQKENI. This CDR3 is built from 15 residues. This chain's CDR3 is CASSPPLGRNSPLHF. The CDR3 DNA is TGTGCCAGCTCACCACCTCTCGGACGGAATTCACCCCTCCACTTT.

The chain is built from TRBV19 and TRBJ2-1; 10 bases are shared with TRBD1. The CDR3 extends over 15 amino acids. V was pared by 8 bases and J by 9 bases, with 13 bases of the junction left unmatched. CDR1 and CDR2 from the germline V gene are LNHDA and SQIVND (reference sequence). Here the CDR3 reads CASLQTGGSLGEQFF. The DNA of the CDR3 is TGTGCCAGTCTTCAGACAGGGGGCTCATTGGGTGAGCAGTTCTTC.

This clone appeared a single time. The J gene is TRBJ2-2, the V gene TRBV29-1; D might be TRBD1 (6 bases). Germline V gene lookup returns CDR1 SQVTM and CDR2 ANQGSEA. The CDR3 has 13 amino acids. V gave up 2 bases and J gave up 3 bases, with 7 bases separating them. CDR3: CSVETGYTGELFF. As DNA, the CDR3 is TGCAGCGTTGAAACAGGGTACACCGGGGAGCTGTTTTTT.

The chain employs TRBV5-4 and TRBJ2-5; 9 bases are shared with TRBD2. CDR1 is SGHNT, CDR2 YYREEE, per germline (reference sequence). V was clipped by 4 bases and J by 7 bases; unmatched bases: 8. The CDR3 length is 14 residues. The CDR3 spells CASSGTSSRGTQYF. DNA for the CDR3: TGTGCCAGCAGCGGGACTAGCTCGAGGGGGACCCAGTACTTC.

V gene TRBV5-1 combines with J gene TRBJ2-5, with a tentative D call TRBD1 (6 bases). The ends were cut back, 0 bases at V and 5 bases at J, with 20 bases in the middle. CDR3 length equals 17 residues. Germline CDR1 reads SGHRS; CDR2 reads YFSETQ. The CDR3 region is CASSLEVTGPRGETQYF. The CDR3 DNA is TGCGCCAGCAGCTTGGAGGTGACAGGCCCCCGCGGGGAGACCCAGTACTTC.

DNA of the CDR3: TGCGCCAGCAGCCTGTTAGCCAACACCGGGGAGCTGTTTTTT. Translated: CASSLLANTGELFF. V usage is TRBV5-1 and J usage is TRBJ2-2; D not certain. CDR1 is SGHRS and CDR2 is YFSETQ in the germline V gene. CDR3 length: 14 residues. V was cut by 4 bases and J by 2 bases, with 9 bases left in between.